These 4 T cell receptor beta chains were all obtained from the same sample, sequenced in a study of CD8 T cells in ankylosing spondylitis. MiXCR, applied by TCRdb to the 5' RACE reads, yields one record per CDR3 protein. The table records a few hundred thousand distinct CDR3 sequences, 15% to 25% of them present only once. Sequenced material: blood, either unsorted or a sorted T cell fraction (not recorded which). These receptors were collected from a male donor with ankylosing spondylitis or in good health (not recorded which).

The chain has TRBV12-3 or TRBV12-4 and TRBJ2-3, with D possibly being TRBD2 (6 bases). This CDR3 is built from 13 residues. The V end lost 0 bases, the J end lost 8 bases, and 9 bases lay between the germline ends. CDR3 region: CASSLAGGATQYF. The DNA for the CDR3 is TGTGCCAGCAGTTTAGCCGGGGGTGCTACGCAGTATTTT.

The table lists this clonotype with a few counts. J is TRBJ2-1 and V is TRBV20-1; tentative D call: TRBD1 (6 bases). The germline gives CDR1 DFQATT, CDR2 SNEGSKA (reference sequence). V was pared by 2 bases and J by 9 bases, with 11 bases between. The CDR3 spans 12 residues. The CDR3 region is CSARTGSSEQFF. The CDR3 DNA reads TGCAGTGCTAGAACAGGGTCCTCTGAGCAGTTCTTC.

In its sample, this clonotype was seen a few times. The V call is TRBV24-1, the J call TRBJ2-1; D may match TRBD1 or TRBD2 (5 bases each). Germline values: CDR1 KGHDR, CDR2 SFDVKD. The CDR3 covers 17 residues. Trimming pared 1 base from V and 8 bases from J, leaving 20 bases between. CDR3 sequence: CATSDFRGTLKVDEQFF. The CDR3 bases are TGTGCCACCAGTGATTTCCGAGGGACCCTTAAGGTCGATGAGCAGTTCTTC.

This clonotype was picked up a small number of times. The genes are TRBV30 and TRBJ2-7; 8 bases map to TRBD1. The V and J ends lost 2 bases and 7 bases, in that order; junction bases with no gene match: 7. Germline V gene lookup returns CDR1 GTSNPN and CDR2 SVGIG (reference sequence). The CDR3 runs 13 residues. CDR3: CAWSPDRVGEQYV. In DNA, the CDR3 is TGTGCCTGGAGTCCGGACAGGGTGGGTGAGCAGTACGTC.